This is a list of T cell receptor beta chains from one sample in a study of cytomegalovirus exposure and HLA in healthy donors. Libraries were prepared by immunoSEQ multiplex PCR; TCRdb keeps only in-frame clonotypes and omits some of them. Of roughly 240,000 clones in the sample, roughly 84% are singletons; the top ten hold approximately 0.24%. Sequenced sample: PBMCs. The source of these receptors is a girl aged 2 to 10 in good health and CMV-seronegative. The CDR3 runs from the conserved cysteine through the conserved F or W. A D gene is named only where the DNA matches it firmly. Only some rows state a clone size, as once, few, many or a class for expanded clones.

TRBV2	TRBJ1-6	once	NA	CASSPRTTPSLHF	TGTGCCAGCAGTCCTAGGACTACCCCATCCCTCCACTTT
TRBV19	TRBJ2-7	few	NA	CASSIEGGVQYF	TGTGCCAGTAGTATAGAGGGAGGCGTGCAGTACTTC
TRBV7-2	TRBJ2-3	NA	NA	CASSLVGQGSQYF	TGTGCCAGCAGCTTAGTTGGCCAGGGGTCGCAGTATTTT
TRBV4-2	TRBJ2-5	NA	NA	CASSQGAWQGTGETQYF	TGTGCCAGCAGCCAAGGGGCATGGCAGGGCACAGGGGAGACCCAGTACTTC
TRBV2	TRBJ2-1	once	NA	CASSVTGVGYNEQFF	TGTGCCAGCAGTGTTACGGGAGTGGGGTACAATGAGCAGTTCTTC
TRBV7-8	TRBJ1-2	NA	NA	CASSLSQGGYTF	TGTGCCAGCAGCTTATCACAGGGCGGCTACACCTTC
TRBV5-5	TRBJ2-7	many	TRBD1	CASSFSGRGQGEQYF	TGTGCCAGCAGCTTCTCTGGCAGGGGGCAGGGGGAGCAGTACTTC
TRBV11-2	TRBJ2-3	NA	TRBD2	CASSGLAGGPTDTQYF	TGTGCCAGCAGCGGCTTAGCGGGGGGACCCACAGATACGCAGTATTTT
TRBV2	TRBJ1-2	NA	TRBD1	CASSATGGSYGYTF	TGTGCCAGCAGCGCCACAGGGGGGAGCTATGGCTACACCTTC
TRBV20-1	TRBJ1-1	NA	NA	CSAQRRYEAFF	TGCAGTGCTCAGAGGCGGTATGAAGCTTTCTTT
TRBV7-3	TRBJ1-1	NA	NA	CASSLQGGALNTEAFF	TGTGCCAGCAGCTTACAAGGGGGGGCCCTGAACACTGAAGCTTTCTTT